These 4 T cell receptor beta chains share one sample of origin, sequenced in a study of blood T cell repertoires in COVID-19 (dated by TCRdb to about 2020). Libraries were made using the immunoSEQ multiplex PCR assay. In its TCRdb copy, this immuneACCESS table keeps in-frame sequences only and misses some clones. Where compared with another copy, unresolved V genes explain less than half of these, and the others have no known cause. For this sample the table gives around 160,000 clones, of which approximately 80% were detected only once. Roughly 8.8% of the sample lies in the top ten. The specimen sequenced was peripheral blood. The receptors were sampled from a human donor with acute or convalescent COVID-19. The donor label of this sample is uncertain.

This chain connects TRBV7-3 to TRBJ1-2, with D tentatively TRBD1 (5 bases). CDR1 and CDR2 (germline): SGHTA, FQGTGA. The V end was cut by 4 bases, the J end by 7 bases, with 13 bases between. The CDR3 has 13 amino acids. The CDR3 loop is CASSSDQGSGYTF. The CDR3, as DNA: TGTGCCAGCAGCTCAGACCAGGGTAGTGGCTACACCTTC.

V and J are TRBV7-2 and TRBJ1-4, with 8 nucleotides matching TRBD1. Losses at the gene ends were 5 bases for V and 7 bases for J; bases not matched to a gene: 6. This CDR3 has 14 residues. Per germline, CDR1 SGHTA and CDR2 FQGNSA. CDR3 DNA: TGTGCCAGCAGCCAATCAGGGGGCGGTGAAAAACTGTTTTTT. This translates into CASSQSGGGEKLFF. Together with reference TRBV7-2 and TRBJ1-4, the CDR3 gives the full variable domain: GAGVSQSPSNKVTEKGKDVELRCDPISGHTALYWYRQSLGQGLEFLIYFQGNSAPDKSGLPSDRFSAERTGGSVSTLTIQRTQQEDSAVYLCASSQSGGGEKLFFGSGTQLSVL.

This sequence joins TRBV15 and TRBJ1-2, with TRBD1 identical over 7 bases. CDR1 and CDR2 (germline): LNHNV, YYDKDF (reference sequence). CDR3 length: 15 amino acids. V was pared by 8 bases and J by 6 bases, with 15 bases of the junction left unmatched. CDR3 protein: CATSQNSGQTHGYTF. The CDR3 region has the DNA TGTGCCACCTCTCAGAATTCGGGACAGACCCATGGCTACACCTTC.

This chain links TRBV6-1 with TRBJ1-2; 8 bases agree with TRBD1. Germline V CDR1 and CDR2: MNHNS, SASEGT. Trimming at V came to 4 bases and at J to 1 base, leaving 14 bases not matched to a gene. The CDR3 has 18 amino acids. The CDR3 protein is CASSALSGGPLFNYGYTF. The CDR3 nucleotides read TGTGCCAGCAGTGCTCTATCAGGGGGCCCTCTCTTTAACTATGGCTACACCTTC.